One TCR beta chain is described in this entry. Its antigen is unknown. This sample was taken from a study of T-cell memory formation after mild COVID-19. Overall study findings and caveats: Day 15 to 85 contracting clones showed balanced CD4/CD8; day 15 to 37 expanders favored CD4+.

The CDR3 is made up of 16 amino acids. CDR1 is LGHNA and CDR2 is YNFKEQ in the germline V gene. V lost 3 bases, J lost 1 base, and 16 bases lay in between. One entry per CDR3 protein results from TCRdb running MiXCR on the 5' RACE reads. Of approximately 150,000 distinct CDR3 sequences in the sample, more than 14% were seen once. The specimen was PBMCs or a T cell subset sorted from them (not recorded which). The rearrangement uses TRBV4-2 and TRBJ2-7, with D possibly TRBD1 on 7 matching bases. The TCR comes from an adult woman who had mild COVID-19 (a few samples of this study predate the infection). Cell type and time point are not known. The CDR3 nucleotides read TGTGCCAGCAGCCAGGAGGGGGCCAGGGGGTCCTACGAGCAGTACTTC. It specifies CASSQEGARGSYEQYF.